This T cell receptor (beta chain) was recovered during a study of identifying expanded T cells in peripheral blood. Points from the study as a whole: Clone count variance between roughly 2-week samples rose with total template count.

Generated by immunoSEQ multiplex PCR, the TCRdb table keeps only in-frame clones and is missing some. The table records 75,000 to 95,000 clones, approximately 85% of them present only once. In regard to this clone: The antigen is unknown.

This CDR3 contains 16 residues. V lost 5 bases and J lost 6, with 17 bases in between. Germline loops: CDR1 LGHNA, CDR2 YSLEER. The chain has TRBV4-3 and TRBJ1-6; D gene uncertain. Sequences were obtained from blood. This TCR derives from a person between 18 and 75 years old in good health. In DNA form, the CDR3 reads TGCGCCAGCAGCGACGCTCCGCCAGAGGTTAATTCACCCCTCCACTTT. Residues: CASSDAPPEVNSPLHF.